This T cell receptor beta chain was profiled in a study of blood T cell repertoires in COVID-19. Study background: Some COVID-19 samples were acute and others convalescent; all came from the United States, Italy and Spain. PBMCs, B-cell-depleted T cells, or T cells provided the cDNA or gDNA that made up the material.

With regard to this clone: Additional DNA sequences in this sample encode the identical CDR3.

As handled by the study authors: Amplified reference gene primers provided the basis for estimating nucleated cell counts. This table comes from immunoSEQ multiplex PCR, and its TCRdb copy is limited to in-frame clones, with some not included. For V, J and clone size, that table is used; D and trimming come from the DNA. The profile shows 180,000 or so clones, around 90% of them singletons. The germline CDR1 and CDR2 sequences are SGHTA and FQGNSA. The ends were cut back, 3 bases at V and 3 bases at J, with 12 bases in the middle. CDR3 length: 14 amino acids. Specimen: peripheral blood. This rearrangement joins TRBV7-2 to TRBJ2-7; D is possibly TRBD2 (6 bases). The source is a man aged 35 to 55 with acute or convalescent COVID-19. CDR3 in DNA: TGTGCCAGCAGCTTGGGGCGGGGTGTCTACGAGCAGTACTTC. It specifies CASSLGRGVYEQYF.